This TCR beta chain was profiled in a study of a mutant IDH1 vaccine in newly diagnosed glioma. Described time point: week 47, end of study. Every vaccine dose comprised 300 ug of mutant IDH1 20-mer peptide plus topical imiquimod. Concerning this clone: Its antigen is as yet unknown.

Only in-frame clones appear in the TCRdb table, and some are missing; sequencing was by immunoSEQ multiplex PCR. The data hold some 56,000 clones, with less than 80% observed a single time. This TCR derives from a man in his fifties with glioma. The sequences come from PBMCs, collected from a glioma patient whose treatment included an IDH1 peptide vaccine.

CDR3 sequence: CASSVEGRGTEAFF. CDR3 bases: TGTGCCAGCAGCGTAGAAGGCCGAGGGACTGAAGCTTTCTTT. This chain uses TRBV9 with TRBJ1-1, with D unclear. Trimming removed 0 bases at V and 5 bases at J, with 11 bases between. CDR3 length: 14 residues. Germline values: CDR1 SGDLS, CDR2 YYNGEE.